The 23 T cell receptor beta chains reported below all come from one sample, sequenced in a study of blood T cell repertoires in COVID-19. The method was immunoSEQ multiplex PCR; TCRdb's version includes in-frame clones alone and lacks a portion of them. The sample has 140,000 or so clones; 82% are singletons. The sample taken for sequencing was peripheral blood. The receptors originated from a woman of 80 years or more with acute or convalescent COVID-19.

The CDR3: CASSLTGGYGYTF. Here the CDR3 DNA reads TGTGCCAGCAGTCTAACAGGGGGCTATGGCTACACCTTC. This sequence joins TRBV28 and TRBJ1-2; 8 bases line up with TRBD1. CDR1 and CDR2 from the germline V gene are MDHEN and SYDVKM. This CDR3 comprises 13 residues. After removal of 5 bases from V and 4 bases from J, the junction contained 3 bases not matched to a gene.

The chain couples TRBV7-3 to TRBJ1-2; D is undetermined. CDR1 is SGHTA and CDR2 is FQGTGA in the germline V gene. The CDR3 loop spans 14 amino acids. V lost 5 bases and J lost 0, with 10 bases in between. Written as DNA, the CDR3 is TGTGCCAGCAGCCCCACGGGAGCTAACTATGGCTACACCTTC. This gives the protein CASSPTGANYGYTF.

CDR3 nucleotide sequence: TGTGCCAGTAGACTAGCGGGAGCGGAGACCCAGTACTTC. It yields the protein CASRLAGAETQYF. V usage is TRBV19 and J usage is TRBJ2-5; 11 bases agree with TRBD2. V shed 6 bases and J 5 bases; nucleotides not matched to a gene: 2. The CDR3 is made up of 13 amino acids. Germline loops: CDR1 LNHDA, CDR2 SQIVND (reference sequence). The entire variable domain, with the rest obtained from reference TRBV19 and TRBJ2-5, is as follows: DGGITQSPKYLFRKEGQNVTLSCEQNLNHDAMYWYRQDPGQGLRLIYYSQIVNDFQKGDIAEGYSVSREKKESFPLTVTSAQKNPTAFYLCASRLAGAETQYFGPGTRLLVL.

CDR3 sequence (DNA): TGTGCCAGTAGTACCAGCCCGACAGGGCCCACTGAAGCTTTCTTT. This sequence encodes CASSTSPTGPTEAFF. The gene calls are TRBV19 and TRBJ1-1; 7 bases align to TRBD1. This CDR3 spans 15 amino acids. Trimming at V came to 4 bases and at J to 4 bases, leaving 9 bases not matched to a gene. Germline CDR1 LNHDA, CDR2 SQIVND (reference sequence).

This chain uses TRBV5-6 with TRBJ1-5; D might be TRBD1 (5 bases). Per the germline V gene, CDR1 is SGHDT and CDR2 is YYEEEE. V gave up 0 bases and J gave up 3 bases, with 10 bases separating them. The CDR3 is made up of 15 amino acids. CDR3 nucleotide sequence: TGTGCCAGCAGCTTGGGAGTTGGACACAATCAGCCCCAGCATTTT. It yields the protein CASSLGVGHNQPQHF.

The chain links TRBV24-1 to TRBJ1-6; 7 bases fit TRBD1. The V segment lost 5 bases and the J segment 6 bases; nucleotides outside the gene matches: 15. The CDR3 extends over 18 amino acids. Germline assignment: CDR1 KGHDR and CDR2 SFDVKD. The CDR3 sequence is CATSAPGRGPNRNSPLHF. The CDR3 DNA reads TGTGCCACCAGTGCCCCAGGAAGGGGGCCTAATCGTAATTCACCCCTCCACTTT.

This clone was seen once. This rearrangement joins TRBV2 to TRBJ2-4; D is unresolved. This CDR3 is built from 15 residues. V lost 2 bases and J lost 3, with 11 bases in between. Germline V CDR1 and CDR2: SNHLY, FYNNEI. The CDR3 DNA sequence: TGTGCCAGCAGTGAACTACTAACACGCAAAAACATTCAGTACTTC. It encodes CASSELLTRKNIQYF.

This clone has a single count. The CDR3 nucleotides read TGTGCCAGCAGCGTAGCGGCGGGGGGGCCGTCGGCGCAGTATTTT. It encodes CASSVAAGGPSAQYF. The chain joins TRBV9 to TRBJ2-3; 9 bases agree with TRBD2. After removal of 0 bases from V and 10 bases from J, the junction contained 9 bases not matched to a gene. This CDR3 contains 15 residues. Per germline, CDR1 SGDLS and CDR2 YYNGEE.

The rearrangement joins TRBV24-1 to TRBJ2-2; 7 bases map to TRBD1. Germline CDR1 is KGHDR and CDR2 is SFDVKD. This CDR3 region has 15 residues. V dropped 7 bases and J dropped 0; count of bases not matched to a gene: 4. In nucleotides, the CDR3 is TGTGCCACCAGCGCGACAGGGTCGAACACCGGGGAGCTGTTTTTT. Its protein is CATSATGSNTGELFF.

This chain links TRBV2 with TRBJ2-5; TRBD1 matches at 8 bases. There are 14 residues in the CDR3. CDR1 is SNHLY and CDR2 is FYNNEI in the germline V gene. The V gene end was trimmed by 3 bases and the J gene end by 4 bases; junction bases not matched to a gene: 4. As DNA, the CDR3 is TGTGCCAGCAGTGATAGGACAGGGAGAGAGACCCAGTACTTC. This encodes CASSDRTGRETQYF.

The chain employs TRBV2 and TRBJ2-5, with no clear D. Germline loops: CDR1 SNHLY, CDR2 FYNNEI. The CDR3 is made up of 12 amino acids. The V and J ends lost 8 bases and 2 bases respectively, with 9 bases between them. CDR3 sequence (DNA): TGTGCCAGCTTTATCGCGCAAGAGACCCAGTACTTC. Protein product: CASFIAQETQYF. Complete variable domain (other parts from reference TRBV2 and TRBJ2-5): EPEVTQTPSHQVTQMGQEVILRCVPISNHLYFYWYRQILGQKVEFLVSFYNNEISEKSEIFDDQFSVERPDGSNFTLKIRSTKLEDSAMYFCASFIAQETQYFGPGTRLLVL.

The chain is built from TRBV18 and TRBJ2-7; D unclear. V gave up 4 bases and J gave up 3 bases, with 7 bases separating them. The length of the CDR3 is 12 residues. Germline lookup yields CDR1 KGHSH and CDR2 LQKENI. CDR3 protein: CASSLLNYEQYF. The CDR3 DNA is TGTGCCAGCTCACTACTAAACTACGAGCAGTACTTC.

CDR3: CASSLGQGVTEAFF. The CDR3 coding sequence is TGTGCCAGCAGCCTTGGACAGGGGGTGACTGAAGCTTTCTTT. The chain employs TRBV3-1 (or the pseudogene TRBV3-2) and TRBJ1-1; 10 positions agree with TRBD1. With 4 bases clipped from V and 5 bases from J, the junction kept 4 bases outside the gene matches. Germline values: CDR1 LGHDT, CDR2 YNNKEL (reference sequence). The CDR3 runs 14 residues.

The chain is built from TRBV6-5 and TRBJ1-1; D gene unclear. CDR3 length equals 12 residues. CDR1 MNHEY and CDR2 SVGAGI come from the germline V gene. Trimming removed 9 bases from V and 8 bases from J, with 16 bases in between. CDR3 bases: TGTGCCAGTGCAACAGACGCACTGGAAGCTTTCTTT. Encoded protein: CASATDALEAFF.

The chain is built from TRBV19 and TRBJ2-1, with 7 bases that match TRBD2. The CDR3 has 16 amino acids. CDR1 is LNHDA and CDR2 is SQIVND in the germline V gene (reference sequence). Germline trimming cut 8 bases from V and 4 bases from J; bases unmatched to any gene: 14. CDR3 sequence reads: CASLPGPSGLYNEQFF. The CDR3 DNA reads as TGTGCCAGTCTACCGGGACCTAGCGGACTTTACAATGAGCAGTTCTTC.

The CDR3: CASSRLDRVGETQYF. CDR3 DNA sequence: TGTGCCAGCAGCCGGTTAGACAGGGTAGGAGAGACCCAGTACTTC. This chain uses TRBV7-9 with TRBJ2-5; the match to TRBD1 covers 7 bases. The CDR3 extends over 15 amino acids. The germline CDR1 and CDR2 sequences are SEHNR and FQNEAQ (reference sequence). Trimming took 5 bases from V and 4 from J; bases not matched to a gene: 10.

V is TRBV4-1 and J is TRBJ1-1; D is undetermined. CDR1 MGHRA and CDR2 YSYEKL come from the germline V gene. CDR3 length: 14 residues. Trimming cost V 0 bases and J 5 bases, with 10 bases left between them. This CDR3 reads CASSQDRVGTEAFF. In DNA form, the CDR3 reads TGCGCCAGCAGCCAAGATCGGGTTGGGACTGAAGCTTTCTTT.

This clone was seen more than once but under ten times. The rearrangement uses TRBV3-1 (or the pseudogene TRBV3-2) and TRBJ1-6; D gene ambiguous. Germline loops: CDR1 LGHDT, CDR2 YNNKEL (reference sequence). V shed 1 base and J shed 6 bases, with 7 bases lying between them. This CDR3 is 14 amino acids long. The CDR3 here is CASSQGYSNSPLHF. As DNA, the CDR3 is TGTGCCAGCAGCCAAGGTTACAGTAATTCACCCCTCCACTTT.

CDR3 nucleotide sequence: TGCGCCAGCAGCCAAGGGTTTGGGGGCCGTAATCAGCCCCAGCATTTT. Its translation: CASSQGFGGRNQPQHF. V is TRBV4-1 and J is TRBJ1-5; tentative D call: TRBD1 (6 bases). Germline CDR1 and CDR2: MGHRA and YSYEKL. V dropped 1 base and J dropped 4 bases, with 14 bases sitting between them. The CDR3 extends over 16 amino acids.

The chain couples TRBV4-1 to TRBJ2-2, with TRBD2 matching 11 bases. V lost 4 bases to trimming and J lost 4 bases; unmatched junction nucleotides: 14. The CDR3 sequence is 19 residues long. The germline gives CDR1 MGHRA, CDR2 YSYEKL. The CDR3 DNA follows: TGCGCCAGCAGCCCCGGCCCGCTAGCGGGAGGTTTGAGCACCGGGGAGCTGTTTTTT. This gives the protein CASSPGPLAGGLSTGELFF.

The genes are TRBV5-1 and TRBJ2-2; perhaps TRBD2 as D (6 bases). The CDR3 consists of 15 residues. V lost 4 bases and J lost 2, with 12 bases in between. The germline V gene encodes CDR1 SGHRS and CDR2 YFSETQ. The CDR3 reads CASSPRDLNTGELFF. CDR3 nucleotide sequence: TGCGCCAGCAGCCCCCGGGACTTAAACACCGGGGAGCTGTTTTTT.

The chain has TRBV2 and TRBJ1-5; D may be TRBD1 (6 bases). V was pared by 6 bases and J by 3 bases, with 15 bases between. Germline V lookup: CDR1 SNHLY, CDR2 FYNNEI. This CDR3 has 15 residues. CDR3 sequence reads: CASSPGHQYNQPQHF. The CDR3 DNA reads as TGTGCCAGCAGCCCGGGACACCAGTACAATCAGCCCCAGCATTTT.

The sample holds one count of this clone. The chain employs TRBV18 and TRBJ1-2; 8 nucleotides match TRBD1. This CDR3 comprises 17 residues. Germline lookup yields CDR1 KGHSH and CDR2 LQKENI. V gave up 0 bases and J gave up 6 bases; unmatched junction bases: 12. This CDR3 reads CASSPPSGQGVGDGYTF. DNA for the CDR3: TGTGCCAGCTCACCACCATCCGGACAGGGAGTTGGCGATGGCTACACCTTC.